Given below is one T cell receptor (beta chain) in context. This clone is medium-sized (0.01 to 0.1%) in terms of sample share. Its antigen has not been determined. No clone much larger than this one lies a single base away; base qualities are absent. The sample is drawn from a study of blood T cell repertoires in COVID-19 (dated by TCRdb to 2018 to 2021). General notes on the study: The collaborator samples originated in the United States, Italy and Spain and spanned the acute and convalescent phases of COVID-19. The prospective study material was composed of cDNA or gDNA derived from T cells, B-cell-depleted T cells, or PBMCs. Subjects who had been exposed to COVID-19, were actively infected with it, or had recovered from it provided the deeply sampled blood TCRbeta repertoires that made up the dataset. The repertoires were released in a freely available public database meant as a resource for research on the immune response to SARS-CoV-2. Where available, HLA class I and class II types were taken from metadata supplied by the sample provider and were not determined by assay-based typing. The samples were drawn from two sources: the first 160 participants of the ongoing ImmuneRACE study, and fewer than 1,500 subjects contributed by 6 global collaborators. A de-identified subject ID, COVID-19 status, age in years and sex were almost always included in the sample metadata. On the study overall, not on this receptor specifically: Clinical and demographic metadata were provided uncurated, with the amount varying by source and participant.

Collaborating institutions collected whole blood in K2EDTA tubes following their own protocols. Collaborator samples were shipped for TCRbeta analysis as frozen whole blood, isolated PBMCs, or DNA extracted from either sample type. TCRbeta CDR3 regions were amplified from genomic DNA by means of the immunoSEQ Assay, a bias-controlled multiplex PCR. Under the source paper's analysis protocol: Nucleated cell counts per sample were estimated from amplification of reference gene primers within the assay. To quantify the absolute abundance of each unique TCRbeta CDR3 rearrangement, sequence reads were collapsed and filtered. For each sample, productive Simpson clonality was calculated as the square root of Simpson's diversity index over productive rearrangements. TCRdb limited this immuneACCESS table to in-frame rearrangements with V and J called. A share of clones is missing; checked studies link under half to unresolved V genes, and the rest is unexplained. That table furnishes V, J and clone size, whereas the DNA furnished D and trimming. The sample table holds about 36,000 clones, of which 65% to 80% were seen once. Roughly 2% of the sample rests with the top ten.

Relative to germline, V is 0 bases shorter and J is 4 bases shorter, with 4 bases between their ends. Including the terminal cysteine and phenylalanine, the CDR3 comprises 13 residues. The CDR3 DNA has 39 bases and is translated from base 1. CDR1 and CDR2 were assigned from the germline V gene as MNHEY and SVGAGI. Recombination linked TRBV6-5 to TRBJ2-1, with no reliable assignment of the D segment. The receptor was isolated from a man in his sixties with active COVID-19. Sequenced material: peripheral blood. CDR3 loop: CASSYSQYNEQFF. The DNA sequence reads TGTGCCAGCAGTTACTCCCAATACAATGAGCAGTTCTTC.